Listed below are T cell receptor beta chains from one sample, sequenced in a study of blood T cell repertoires in COVID-19. The repertoire was sequenced with immunoSEQ multiplex PCR; TCRdb's copy has only in-frame clones and lacks some. Among some 260,000 clones listed, around 90% were seen once. Sequenced material: peripheral blood. The receptors were sampled from a woman in her seventies with COVID-19, enrolled during active disease. Both conserved end residues are part of each CDR3. A D gene is named only where the DNA matches it firmly. A row's size may be missing; if present it is once, few, many or a size class.

len: 13; abundance: -; d_gene: -; j_gene: TRBJ1-5; v_gene: TRBV6-6; CDR3aa: CASSYYEDQPQHF; CDR3nt: TGTGCCAGCAGTTACTATGAGGATCAGCCCCAGCATTTT
len: 14; abundance: -; d_gene: TRBD1; j_gene: TRBJ2-3; v_gene: TRBV11-2; CDR3aa: CASSLNRGTDTQYF; CDR3nt: TGTGCCAGCAGCTTAAACAGGGGAACAGATACGCAGTATTTT
len: 15; abundance: -; d_gene: TRBD1; j_gene: TRBJ1-5; v_gene: TRBV19; CDR3aa: CASSIAGGQNQPQHF; CDR3nt: TGTGCCAGTAGTATTGCAGGGGGCCAGAATCAGCCCCAGCATTTT
len: 15; abundance: -; d_gene: TRBD1; j_gene: TRBJ1-1; v_gene: TRBV7-2; CDR3aa: CASSLETGADTEAFF; CDR3nt: TGTGCCAGCAGCTTGGAGACAGGGGCGGACACTGAAGCTTTCTTT
len: 16; abundance: -; d_gene: TRBD2; j_gene: TRBJ2-7; v_gene: TRBV5-1; CDR3aa: CASTTGGRSSVYEQYF; CDR3nt: TGCGCCAGCACTACGGGGGGGCGCTCTAGTGTGTACGAGCAGTACTTC
len: 16; abundance: -; d_gene: TRBD1; j_gene: TRBJ1-2; v_gene: TRBV9; CDR3aa: CASSFSDPRGVYGYTF; CDR3nt: TGTGCCAGCAGCTTCTCCGACCCCAGGGGGGTTTATGGCTACACCTTC
len: 15; abundance: -; d_gene: -; j_gene: TRBJ1-2; v_gene: TRBV9; CDR3aa: CASSVDTGPNYGYTF; CDR3nt: TGTGCCAGCAGCGTAGACACAGGGCCTAACTATGGCTACACCTTC
len: 16; abundance: -; d_gene: TRBD2; j_gene: TRBJ2-2; v_gene: TRBV10-3; CDR3aa: CAITTGLAGNTGELFF; CDR3nt: TGTGCCATCACCACCGGACTAGCGGGAAACACCGGGGAGCTGTTTTTT
len: 12; abundance: -; d_gene: -; j_gene: TRBJ2-1; v_gene: TRBV28; CDR3aa: CASRAPLNEQFF; CDR3nt: TGTGCCAGCAGGGCCCCCCTTAATGAGCAGTTCTTC
len: 15; abundance: -; d_gene: -; j_gene: TRBJ2-7; v_gene: TRBV5-6; CDR3aa: CASSPLLGRGYEQYF; CDR3nt: TGTGCCAGCAGCCCCCTATTGGGTCGGGGCTACGAGCAGTACTTC
len: 13; abundance: -; d_gene: -; j_gene: TRBJ1-4; v_gene: TRBV6-2/TRBV6-3; CDR3aa: CASSRRTNEKLFF; CDR3nt: TGTGCCAGCAGTAGGCGGACTAATGAAAAACTGTTTTTT
len: 16; abundance: -; d_gene: TRBD1; j_gene: TRBJ2-2; v_gene: TRBV10-3; CDR3aa: CAISEGGTGNTGELFF; CDR3nt: TGTGCCATCAGTGAAGGGGGGACAGGCAACACCGGGGAGCTGTTTTTT
len: 16; abundance: -; d_gene: TRBD1; j_gene: TRBJ2-7; v_gene: TRBV18; CDR3aa: CASSPPSGTGAYEQYF; CDR3nt: TGTGCCAGCTCACCACCGTCAGGGACAGGGGCCTACGAGCAGTACTTC
len: 11; abundance: once; d_gene: -; j_gene: TRBJ1-5; v_gene: TRBV6-5; CDR3aa: CASTDSGTQHF; CDR3nt: TGTGCCAGCACCGATTCCGGGACCCAGCATTTT
len: 15; abundance: -; d_gene: -; j_gene: TRBJ1-1; v_gene: TRBV5-1; CDR3aa: CASSFRPDMNTEAFF; CDR3nt: TGCGCCAGCAGCTTTCGTCCAGACATGAACACTGAAGCTTTCTTT
len: 17; abundance: -; d_gene: -; j_gene: TRBJ1-2; v_gene: TRBV27; CDR3aa: CASSLSGGAASLDGYTF; CDR3nt: TGTGCCAGCAGTTTATCGGGAGGGGCGGCATCTCTAGATGGCTACACCTTC
len: 13; abundance: -; d_gene: -; j_gene: TRBJ2-3; v_gene: TRBV24-1; CDR3aa: CATSETGTDTQYF; CDR3nt: TGTGCCACCTCCGAAACCGGGACAGATACGCAGTATTTT